This TCR beta chain came from a study of cytomegalovirus exposure and HLA in healthy donors. Germline V gene lookup returns CDR1 SGHVS and CDR2 FQNEAQ. CDR3 size: 19 residues. V lost 0 bases, J lost 3 bases, and 13 bases stayed unmatched. Researchers ran the PCR with 60 Vbeta and 13 Jbeta primers. This table comes from immunoSEQ multiplex PCR, and its TCRdb copy is limited to in-frame clones, with some not included. The sample includes roughly 170,000 clones, around 80% of them seen just once. The sequence was collected from a man between 18 and 35 years old in good health and CMV-seronegative. The chain couples TRBV7-8 to TRBJ2-5; 10 bases fit TRBD2. Sequencing input: PBMCs. The CDR3 DNA sequence: TGTGCCAGCAGCTTAGCGTCAGCTAGCGGGAGTCTGGGGAAAGAGACCCAGTACTTC. This gives the protein CASSLASASGSLGKETQYF.